At least ten counts were recorded for the clone carrying this T cell receptor (beta chain). Its target is not known. This sample was included in a study of post-analysis software for immune sequencing data. CDR3 length equals 14 residues. V was shortened by 6 bases and J by 4 bases, with 14 bases between the two germline ends. Germline V CDR1 and CDR2: KGHSH, LQKENI. The TCR beta cDNA libraries carried unique molecular identifiers. It was from roughly 1 to 10 million T cells that 530,000 or so cDNA molecules came. In TCRdb, the PCR reads were re-called with MiXCR into one record per CDR3 protein. The profile shows some 240,000 distinct CDR3 sequences, just over 35% of them singletons. Overall study results and limits: Compared with controls, patients had more of about 5 TRBV segments, including TRBV5-6, TRBV5-1 and TRBV20-1.

Sequenced: blood. The chain combines TRBV18 with TRBJ2-3; weak D call: TRBD1 (6 bases). The receptor was isolated from a girl between 5 and 17 years old with multiple sclerosis. The chain's CDR3 is CASSRDTSSDTQYF. The DNA of the CDR3 is TGTGCCAGCTCCCGGGACACGTCCTCAGATACGCAGTATTTT. Full variable domain (rest looked up from reference TRBV18 and TRBJ2-3): NAGVMQNPRHLVRRRGQEARLRCSPMKGHSHVYWYRQLPEEGLKFMVYLQKENIIDESGMPKERFSAEFPKEGPSILRIQQVVRGDSAAYFCASSRDTSSDTQYFGPGTRLTVL.